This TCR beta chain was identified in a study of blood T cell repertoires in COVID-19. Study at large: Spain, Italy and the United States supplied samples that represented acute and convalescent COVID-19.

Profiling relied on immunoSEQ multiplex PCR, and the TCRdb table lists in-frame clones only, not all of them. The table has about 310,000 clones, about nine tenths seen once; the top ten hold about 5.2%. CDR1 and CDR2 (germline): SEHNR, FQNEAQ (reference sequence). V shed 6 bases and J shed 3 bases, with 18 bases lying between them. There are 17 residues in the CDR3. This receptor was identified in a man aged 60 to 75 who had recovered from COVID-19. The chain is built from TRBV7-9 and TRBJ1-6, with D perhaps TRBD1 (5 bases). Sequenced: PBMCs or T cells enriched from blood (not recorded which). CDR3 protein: CASSKGGAAFYNSPLHF. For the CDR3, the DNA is TGTGCCAGCAGTAAAGGAGGGGCAGCTTTCTATAATTCACCCCTCCACTTT. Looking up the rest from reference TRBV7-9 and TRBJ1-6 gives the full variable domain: DTGVSQNPRHKITKRGQNVTFRCDPISEHNRLYWYRQTLGQGPEFLTYFQNEAQLEKSRLLSDRFSAERPKGSFSTLEIQRTEQGDSAMYLCASSKGGAAFYNSPLHFGNGTRLTVT.